The present T cell receptor beta chain was sequenced within a study of lymphopenia after photon versus proton radiotherapy. Findings and limits, study-wide: Better survival with proton therapy was suggested as possible, not demonstrated. Relative stability marked proton patients; photon patients lost diversity and naive cells. Oligoclonal CD8+ Temra expansion after nadir drove photon patients' diversity drop.

In the case of this clone: Antigen unknown.

Profiling relied on immunoSEQ multiplex PCR, and the TCRdb table lists in-frame clones only, not all of them. The data contain 15,000 to 20,000 clones, 84% of them singletons. The sequencing here drew on peripheral blood, taken from a patient treated with photon-based radiotherapy. The sequence was collected from a woman between 45 and 65 years old with pancreatic cancer.

The DNA for the CDR3 is TGTGCCAGCAGCGAAAGGGGACAGGGGAACGAGCAGTACTTC. Amino acid sequence: CASSERGQGNEQYF. The chain combines TRBV7-3 with TRBJ2-7, with 10 bases identical to TRBD1. Per the germline V gene, CDR1 is SGHTA and CDR2 is FQGTGA. V was clipped by 5 bases and J by 5 bases; unmatched bases: 6. The CDR3 spans 14 residues.